What follows is one T cell receptor (beta chain) and its context. The target antigen is unknown. The data stem from a study of cytotoxic CD8 clonotypes in ibrutinib-treated CLL. Across the study: Mean yields were approximately 270,000 productive templates and tens of thousands of productive rearrangements per sample.

CDR3 size: 21 residues. The V gene end was trimmed by 1 base and the J gene end by 6 bases; junction bases not matched to a gene: 19. The germline V gene encodes CDR1 SGDLS and CDR2 YYNGEE. Overall study findings and caveats: Public clonotypes proved infrequent, and on treatment they shrank or remained steady. Progressing and sustained-remission patients had different sampling times.

With sequencing, the targeted depth ranged from 1 in 200,000 to 1 in 1 million T cells. Produced via immunoSEQ multiplex PCR; TCRdb's table is partial and in-frame only. The sample consists of 330,000 or so clones, approximately 67% of them appearing once. This chain uses TRBV9 with TRBJ2-1, with 13 positions matching TRBD2. The sample was PBMCs, taken after 36 months of ibrutinib treatment. The TCR comes from a human donor with chronic lymphocytic leukemia. CDR3 amino acids: CASSVLVSGLAGVDRGNEQFF. DNA for the CDR3: TGTGCCAGCAGCGTATTAGTCTCCGGACTAGCGGGAGTTGATAGGGGCAATGAGCAGTTCTTC.